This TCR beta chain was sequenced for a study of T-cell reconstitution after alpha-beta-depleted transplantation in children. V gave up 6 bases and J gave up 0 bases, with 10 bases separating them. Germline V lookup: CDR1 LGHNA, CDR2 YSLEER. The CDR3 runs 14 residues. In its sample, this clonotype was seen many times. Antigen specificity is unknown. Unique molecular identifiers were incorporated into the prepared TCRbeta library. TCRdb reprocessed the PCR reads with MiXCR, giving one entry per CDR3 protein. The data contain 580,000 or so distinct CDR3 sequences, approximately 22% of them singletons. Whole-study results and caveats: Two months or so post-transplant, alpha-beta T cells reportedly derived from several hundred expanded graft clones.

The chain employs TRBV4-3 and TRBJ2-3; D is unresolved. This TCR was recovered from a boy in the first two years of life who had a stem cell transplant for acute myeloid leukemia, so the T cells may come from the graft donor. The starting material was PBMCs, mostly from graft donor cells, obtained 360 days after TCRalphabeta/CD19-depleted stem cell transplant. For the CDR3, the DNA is TGCGCCAGCAGTCTGGGGTGGAGCACAGATACGCAGTATTTT. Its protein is CASSLGWSTDTQYF.